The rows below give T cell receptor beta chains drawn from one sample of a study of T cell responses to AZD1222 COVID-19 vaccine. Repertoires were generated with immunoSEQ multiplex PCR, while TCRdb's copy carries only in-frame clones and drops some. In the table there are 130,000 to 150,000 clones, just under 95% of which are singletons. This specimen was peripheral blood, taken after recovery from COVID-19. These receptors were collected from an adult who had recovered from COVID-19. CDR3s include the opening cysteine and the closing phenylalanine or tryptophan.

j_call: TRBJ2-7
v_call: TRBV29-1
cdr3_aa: CSVVTAGRSYEQYF

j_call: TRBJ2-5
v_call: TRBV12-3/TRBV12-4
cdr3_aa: CASSQGGTQYF

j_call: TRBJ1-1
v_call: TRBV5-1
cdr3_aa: CASSLRGVARGNTEAFF

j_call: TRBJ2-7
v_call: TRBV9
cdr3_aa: CASSPRDTYYEQYF

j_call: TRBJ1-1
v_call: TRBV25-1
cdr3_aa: CASRPTGANTEAFF

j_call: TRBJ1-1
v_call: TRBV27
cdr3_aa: CASSPYQGWNTEAFF

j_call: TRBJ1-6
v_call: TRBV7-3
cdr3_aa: CASSSEPPGSYNSPLHF

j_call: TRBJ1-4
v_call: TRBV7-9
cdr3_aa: CASSVQGTNEKLFF

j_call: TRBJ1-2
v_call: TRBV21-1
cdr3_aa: CASSKLGQGYGYTF

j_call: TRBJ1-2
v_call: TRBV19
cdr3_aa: CASTPGREAYGYTF

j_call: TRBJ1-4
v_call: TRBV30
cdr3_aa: CAWTEGPGKLFF

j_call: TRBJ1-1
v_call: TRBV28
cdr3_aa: CASSFVDREAFF

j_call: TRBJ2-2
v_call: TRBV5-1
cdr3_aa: CASSFRQGGTGELFF

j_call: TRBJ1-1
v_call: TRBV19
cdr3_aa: CASSIEAARTAFF

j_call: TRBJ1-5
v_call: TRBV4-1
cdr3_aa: CASSRGGHQPQHF

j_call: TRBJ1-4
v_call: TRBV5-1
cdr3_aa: CASSLGPRTGEHNEKLFF

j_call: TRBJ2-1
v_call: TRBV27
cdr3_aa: CASSLTGHPYNEQFF

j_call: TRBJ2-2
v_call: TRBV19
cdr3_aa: CASSTYSGTGELFF

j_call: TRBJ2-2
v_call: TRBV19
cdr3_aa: CASSIAGLNTGELFF

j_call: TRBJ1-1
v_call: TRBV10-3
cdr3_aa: CAISPLEVSEAFF

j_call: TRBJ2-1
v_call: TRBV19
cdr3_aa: CASSIFERTYNEQFF

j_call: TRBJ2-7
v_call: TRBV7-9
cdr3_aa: CASRLEGTYEQYF

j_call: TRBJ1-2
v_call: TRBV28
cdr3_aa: CASSPGGNYGYTF

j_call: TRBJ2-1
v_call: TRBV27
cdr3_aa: CASRGYTSYNEQFF

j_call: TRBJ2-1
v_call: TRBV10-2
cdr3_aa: CASSERNEQFF

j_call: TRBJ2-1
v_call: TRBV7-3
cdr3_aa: CASSLTNAGTEFNEQFF

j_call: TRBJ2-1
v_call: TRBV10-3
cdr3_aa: CATHPGTTSYNEQFF

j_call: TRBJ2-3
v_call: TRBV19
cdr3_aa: CASSDTQITDTQYF

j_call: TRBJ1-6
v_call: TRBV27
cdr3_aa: CASSRQGRNSPLHF

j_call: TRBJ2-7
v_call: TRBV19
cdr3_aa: CASSIEAGGAYEQYF

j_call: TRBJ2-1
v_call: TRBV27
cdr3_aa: CASSPWGLRGNEQFF

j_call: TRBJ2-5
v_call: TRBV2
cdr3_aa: CASRKEREIVETQYF

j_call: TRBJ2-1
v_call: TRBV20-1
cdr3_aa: CSARGANEQFF

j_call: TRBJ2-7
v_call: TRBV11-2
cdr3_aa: CASSRGWMTGDEQYF

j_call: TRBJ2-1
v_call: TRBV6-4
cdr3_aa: CASSPFSGATGNEQFF

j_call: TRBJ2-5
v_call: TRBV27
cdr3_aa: CASSLNGGRGLRETQYF

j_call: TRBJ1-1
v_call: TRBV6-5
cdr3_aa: CASSLSETEAFF

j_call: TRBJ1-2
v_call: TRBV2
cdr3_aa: CASGGLTAYGYTF

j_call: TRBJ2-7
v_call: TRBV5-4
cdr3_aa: CASSLSSSGTYEQYF

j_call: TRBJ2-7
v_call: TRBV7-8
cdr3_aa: CASSLTYEQYF

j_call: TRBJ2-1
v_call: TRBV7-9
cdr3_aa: CASSLTGSGRAGINEQFF

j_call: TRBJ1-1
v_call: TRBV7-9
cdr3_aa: CASSQDRIEAFF